This T cell receptor (beta chain) came from a study of blood T cell repertoires in COVID-19. At the level of the study: Samples representing acute and convalescent COVID-19 were sourced from the United States, Italy and Spain. From T cells, B-cell-depleted T cells, or PBMCs came the material, which was cDNA or gDNA.

Trimming cost V 0 bases and J 2 bases, with 11 bases left between them. The germline CDR1 and CDR2 sequences are LGHNA and YSLEER. The CDR3 length is 15 residues. Per the study methods: Cell counts per sample came from amplifying reference gene primers. TCRdb's table, derived via immunoSEQ multiplex PCR, lists solely in-frame clones and lacks some. V, J and clone size are those of that table, while D and trimming were read from the DNA. The sample yields about 52,000 clones, about nine tenths seen once. The source is a man between 65 and 79 years old with acute or convalescent COVID-19. The rearrangement uses TRBV4-3 and TRBJ2-7, with D perhaps TRBD1 (6 bases). The specimen was peripheral blood. CDR3 loop: CASSQDWDTTYEQYF. CDR3 DNA: TGCGCCAGCAGCCAAGATTGGGACACAACCTACGAGCAGTACTTC.